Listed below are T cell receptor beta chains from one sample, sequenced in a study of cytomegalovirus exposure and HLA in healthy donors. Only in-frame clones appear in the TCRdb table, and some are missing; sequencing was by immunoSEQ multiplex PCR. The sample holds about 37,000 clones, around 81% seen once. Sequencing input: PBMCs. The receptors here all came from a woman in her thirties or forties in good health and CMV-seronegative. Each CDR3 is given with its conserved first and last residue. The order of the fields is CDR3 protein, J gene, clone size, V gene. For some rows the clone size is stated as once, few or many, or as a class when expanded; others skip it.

CDR3: CASSLEGQAAKAFF
J: TRBJ1-1
size: NA
V: TRBV7-9

CDR3: CASRRQGHNEQFF
J: TRBJ2-1
size: NA
V: TRBV6-5

CDR3: CASSLAQPGTAGYTF
J: TRBJ1-2
size: few
V: TRBV11-2

CDR3: CASSLAQAGQQAFF
J: TRBJ1-1
size: few
V: TRBV7-2

CDR3: CASSLPRGSYGYTF
J: TRBJ1-2
size: NA
V: TRBV5-1

CDR3: CASSLTSGGGGGTDTQYF
J: TRBJ2-3
size: few
V: TRBV7-3

CDR3: CASSHIAGTSYTQYF
J: TRBJ2-3
size: NA
V: TRBV4-3

CDR3: CASSSRQDNYEQYF
J: TRBJ2-7
size: NA
V: TRBV7-9

CDR3: CASSSGQNHSPLHF
J: TRBJ1-6
size: NA
V: TRBV25-1

CDR3: CASSLGALNSPLHF
J: TRBJ1-6
size: NA
V: TRBV7-9

CDR3: CASSQDWTGDYEQYF
J: TRBJ2-7
size: NA
V: TRBV4-2